A selection of T cell receptor beta chains follows, all from one sample in a study of OX40 agonist ivuxolimab in advanced cancers. TCRdb's table, derived via immunoSEQ multiplex PCR, lists solely in-frame clones and lacks some. The top ten hold approximately 0.3% of the sample, which has approximately 61,000 clones, 70% to 90% seen once. This specimen was CD4+ or CD8+ T cells sorted from blood, taken in a trial of the OX40 agonist ivuxolimab. The receptor source for this set is an adult with an advanced solid tumor such as melanoma, head and neck, liver or kidney cancer. Both conserved end residues are part of each CDR3. D genes are given only for firm matches. Some rows mark clone size as missing; the rest say once, few, many or name a class of expanded clone.

v_call	clone_size	d_call	j_call	cdr3_nt	cdr3_aa
TRBV4-3	.	TRBD2	TRBJ2-2	TGCGCCAGCAGCCGGGAGGGGACCGAGAACACCGGGGAGCTGTTTTTT	CASSREGTENTGELFF
TRBV5-4	.	.	TRBJ2-7	TGTGCCAGCAGCTTTGGCCAGGAATCCTACGAGCAGTACTTC	CASSFGQESYEQYF
TRBV4-3	.	.	TRBJ2-2	TGCGCCAGCAGCCAAGTCGGCGGCACCGGGGAGCTGTTTTTT	CASSQVGGTGELFF
TRBV9	.	.	TRBJ1-5	TGTGCCAGCAGCGTCTCGGACAATCAGCCCCAGCATTTT	CASSVSDNQPQHF
TRBV18	once	.	TRBJ1-3	TGTGCCAGCTCTGCTTCTCTCCTCTCTGGAAACACCATATATTTT	CASSASLLSGNTIYF
TRBV6-5	.	.	TRBJ2-3	TGTGCCAGCAGTTACCCGGGGGACACAGATACGCAGTATTTT	CASSYPGDTDTQYF
TRBV7-9	.	.	TRBJ2-7	TGTGCCAGCAGCTTACAGGAGGCCTACGAGCAGTACTTC	CASSLQEAYEQYF
TRBV7-6	once	TRBD1	TRBJ2-1	TGTGCCAGCAGCCATAACGTGGGACAGAACAATGAGCAGTTCTTC	CASSHNVGQNNEQFF
TRBV7-2	.	.	TRBJ1-1	TGTGCCAGCAGCTTAGTAGGGGCGGGTACTGAAGCTTTCTTT	CASSLVGAGTEAFF
TRBV9	.	TRBD2	TRBJ2-5	TGTGCCAGCAGCCGGGCGGGGGGCCAAGAGACCCAGTACTTC	CASSRAGGQETQYF
TRBV28	.	.	TRBJ2-5	TGTGCCAGCAGTCCCGGGGGCCCCCAAGAGACCCAGTACTTC	CASSPGGPQETQYF
TRBV4-1	.	.	TRBJ1-4	TGCGCCAGCAGCCAGCCTCTTAGGGATACTAATGAAAAACTGTTTTTT	CASSQPLRDTNEKLFF
TRBV30	.	.	TRBJ2-7	TGTGCCTGGAGTGCAGGCTCCTACGAGCAGTACTTC	CAWSAGSYEQYF
TRBV19	.	.	TRBJ2-7	TGTGCCAGTAGTATGCGGACCTCCTACGAGCAGTACTTC	CASSMRTSYEQYF
TRBV6-6	few	.	TRBJ1-3	TGTGCCAGCATTCTTGGGATCTCTGGAAACACCATATATTTT	CASILGISGNTIYF
TRBV19	.	.	TRBJ1-1	TGTGCCAGTAGTTCACAAGCGAACACTGAAGCTTTCTTT	CASSSQANTEAFF
TRBV27	once	.	TRBJ1-1	TGTGCCAGCAGTTTATCGAAACTGGGACACCCGAACACTGAAGCTTTCTTT	CASSLSKLGHPNTEAFF
TRBV7-9	.	.	TRBJ1-5	TGTGCCAGCAGTCTACCGGGACCTAATCAGCCCCAGCATTTT	CASSLPGPNQPQHF
TRBV27	.	.	TRBJ2-1	TGTGCCAGCAGGCGGGACAGTCGTCTTTTCTTC	CASRRDSRLFF
TRBV5-1	.	.	TRBJ2-3	TGCGCCAGCAGCTCCGGGTCGGCTAAGGCAGATACGCAGTATTTT	CASSSGSAKADTQYF
TRBV29-1	.	.	TRBJ1-2	TGCAGCGTTGAAGATCTGATATGGAACGGCTACACCTTC	CSVEDLIWNGYTF
TRBV9	.	.	TRBJ1-2	TGTGCCAGCAGCGTAGGAGGGAGGTTAAGCTATGGCTACACCTTC	CASSVGGRLSYGYTF
TRBV5-6	.	TRBD1	TRBJ1-4	TGTGCCAGCAGCTTACAGGGGTTTGGCGAAAAACTGTTTTTT	CASSLQGFGEKLFF